Below, 4 T cell receptor beta chains from the same sample are listed, as sequenced in a study of immune heterogeneity within non-small cell lung tumors. TCR beta CDR3 was amplified by multiplex PCR, first round approximately 9 cycles, 32 V and 13 J primers. MiXCR was run by TCRdb on the multiplex PCR reads, yielding one entry per CDR3 protein. The sample records approximately 6,000 distinct CDR3 sequences, 22% being singletons. Template came from bulk tumor genomic DNA, at 550 to 700 ng per sample. Several biopsies were collected from each primary tumor during surgery. They were spaced as far apart as possible within the tumor mass. Their non-small cell lung cancer was newly diagnosed and untreated, and the patients underwent curative surgery. The sequencing input was lung tumor tissue. These receptors came from a man in his sixties with non-small cell lung cancer.

With respect to this clonotype: Germline and junction disagree at one end, which may indicate a read error. This chain connects TRBV6-8 to TRBJ2-1; 11 positions agree with TRBD2. CDR1 and CDR2 (germline): MNHGY, SAAAGT. The CDR3 has 16 amino acids. CDR3 residues: CASSQVAGGPYNEQLF. CDR3 in DNA: TGTGCCAGTAGTCAAGTAGCGGGAGGGCCATATAATGAGCAGTTATTC.

In its sample, this clonotype ranks as medium-sized (0.01 to 0.1%). The V gene is TRBV4-1, the J gene TRBJ2-3; TRBD2 matches at 10 bases. From germline, CDR1 is MGHRA and CDR2 YSYEKL. The CDR3 has 15 amino acids. V shed 4 bases and J 0 bases; nucleotides not matched to a gene: 1. CDR3 sequence (DNA): TGCGCCAGCAGCCCGACTAGCGGGAGCACAGATACGCAGTATTTT. It yields the protein CASSPTSGSTDTQYF.

This clonotype was counted at least ten times. V is TRBV5-1 and J is TRBJ1-5; D is uncertain. Germline lookup yields CDR1 SGHRS and CDR2 YFSETQ. With 0 bases removed from V and 1 base from J, the gap between germline ends came to 8 bases. This CDR3 has 15 residues. The CDR3 loop is CASSLGAASNQPQHF. In DNA form, the CDR3 reads TGCGCCAGCAGCTTGGGGGCCGCGAGCAATCAGCCCCAGCATTTT.

As to this clonotype: The conserved phenylalanine or tryptophan normally closing the CDR3 is absent here, so this likely arose from a read error. The rearrangement joins TRBV20-1 to TRBJ1-2; 8 bases line up with TRBD1. Germline V gives CDR1 DFQATT, CDR2 SNEGSKA (reference sequence). This CDR3 has 13 amino acids. The V and J ends lost 6 bases and 4 bases, in that order; junction bases with no gene match: 7. The CDR3 DNA reads as TGCAGTGCCGCCACAGGGGGTCTCTATGGCTACACCCTG. The encoded protein is CSAATGGLYGYTL.